The source of this T cell receptor (beta chain) is a study of blood T cell repertoires in COVID-19. Sequencing was performed with immunoSEQ multiplex PCR; in TCRdb, only in-frame clones are kept and a portion is missing. The sample carries about 110,000 clones, 71% recorded once. Germline trimming cut 5 bases from V and 6 bases from J; bases unmatched to any gene: 21. Per germline, CDR1 SGHTA and CDR2 FQGNSA. The CDR3 loop spans 18 amino acids. This TCR was recovered from a human donor with acute or convalescent COVID-19. The donor label of this sample is uncertain. The rearrangement links TRBV7-2 to TRBJ1-1; 7 bases agree with TRBD1. Sequences were obtained from peripheral blood. CDR3 nucleotide sequence: TGTGCCAGCAGCCCCCGGCGGCCCCCGGACAGGAGGATAGCTGAAGCTTTCTTT. Translated: CASSPRRPPDRRIAEAFF. The full variable domain, completed using reference TRBV7-2 and TRBJ1-1, is GAGVSQSPSNKVTEKGKDVELRCDPISGHTALYWYRQSLGQGLEFLIYFQGNSAPDKSGLPSDRFSAERTGGSVSTLTIQRTQQEDSAVYLCASSPRRPPDRRIAEAFFGQGTRLTVV.